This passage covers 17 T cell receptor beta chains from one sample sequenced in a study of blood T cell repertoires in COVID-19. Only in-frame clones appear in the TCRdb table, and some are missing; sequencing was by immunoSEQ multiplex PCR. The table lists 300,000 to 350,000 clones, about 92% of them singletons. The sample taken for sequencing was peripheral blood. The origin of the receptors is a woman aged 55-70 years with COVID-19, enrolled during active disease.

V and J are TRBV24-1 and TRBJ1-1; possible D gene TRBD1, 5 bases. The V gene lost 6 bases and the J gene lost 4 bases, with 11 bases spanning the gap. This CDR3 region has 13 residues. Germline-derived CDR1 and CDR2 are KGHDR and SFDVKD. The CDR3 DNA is TGTGCCACCAGTCGCCAGGGATTCACTGAAGCTTTCTTT. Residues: CATSRQGFTEAFF.

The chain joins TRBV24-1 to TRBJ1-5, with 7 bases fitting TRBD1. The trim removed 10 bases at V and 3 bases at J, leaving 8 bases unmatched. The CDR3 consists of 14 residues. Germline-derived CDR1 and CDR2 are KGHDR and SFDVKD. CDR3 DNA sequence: TGTGCCACAGCCGGGACAGAGGACAATCAGCCCCAGCATTTT. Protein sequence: CATAGTEDNQPQHF.

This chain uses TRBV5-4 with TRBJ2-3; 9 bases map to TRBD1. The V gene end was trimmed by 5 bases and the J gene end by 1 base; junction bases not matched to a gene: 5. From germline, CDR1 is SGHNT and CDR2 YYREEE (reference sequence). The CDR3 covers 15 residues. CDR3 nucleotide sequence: TGTGCCAGCAGAACAGGGGGCGAGGGCACAGATACGCAGTATTTT. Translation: CASRTGGEGTDTQYF.

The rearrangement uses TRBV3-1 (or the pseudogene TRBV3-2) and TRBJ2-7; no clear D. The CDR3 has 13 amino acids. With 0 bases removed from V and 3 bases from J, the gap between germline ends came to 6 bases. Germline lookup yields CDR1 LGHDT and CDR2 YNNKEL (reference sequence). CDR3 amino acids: CASSQEWSYEQYF. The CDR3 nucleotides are TGTGCCAGCAGCCAAGAGTGGAGCTACGAGCAGTACTTC.

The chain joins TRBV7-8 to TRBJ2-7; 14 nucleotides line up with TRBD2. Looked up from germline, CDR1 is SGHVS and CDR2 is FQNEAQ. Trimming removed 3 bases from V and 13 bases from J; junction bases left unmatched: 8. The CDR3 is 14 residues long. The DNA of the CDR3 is TGTGCCAGCAGCTTTAGGGGGACTAGCGGGGGAGATTACTTC. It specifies CASSFRGTSGGDYF.

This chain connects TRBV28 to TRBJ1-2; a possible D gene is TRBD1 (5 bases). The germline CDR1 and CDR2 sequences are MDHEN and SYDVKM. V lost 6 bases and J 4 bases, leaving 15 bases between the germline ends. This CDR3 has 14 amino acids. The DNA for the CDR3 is TGTGCCAGCAGCTCAGGGACTAGTTCCTATGGCTACACCTTC. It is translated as CASSSGTSSYGYTF.

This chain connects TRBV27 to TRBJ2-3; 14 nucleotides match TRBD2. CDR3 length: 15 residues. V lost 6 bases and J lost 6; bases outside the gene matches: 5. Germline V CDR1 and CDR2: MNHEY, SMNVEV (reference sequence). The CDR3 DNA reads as TGTGCCAGCAGAAGACTAGCGGGGGGGCCGGATACGCAGTATTTT. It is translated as CASRRLAGGPDTQYF.

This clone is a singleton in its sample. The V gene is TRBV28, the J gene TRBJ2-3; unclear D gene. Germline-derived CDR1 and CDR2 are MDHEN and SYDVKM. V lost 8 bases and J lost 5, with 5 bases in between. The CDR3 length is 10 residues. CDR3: CASGRDTQYF. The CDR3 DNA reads TGTGCCAGCGGCCGAGATACGCAGTATTTT.

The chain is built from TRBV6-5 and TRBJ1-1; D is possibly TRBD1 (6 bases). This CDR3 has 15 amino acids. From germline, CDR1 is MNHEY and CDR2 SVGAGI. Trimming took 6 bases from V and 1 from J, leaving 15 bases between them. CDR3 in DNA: TGTGCCAGCAGAACTTCTCGGACAGCGAACACTGAAGCTTTCTTT. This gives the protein CASRTSRTANTEAFF.

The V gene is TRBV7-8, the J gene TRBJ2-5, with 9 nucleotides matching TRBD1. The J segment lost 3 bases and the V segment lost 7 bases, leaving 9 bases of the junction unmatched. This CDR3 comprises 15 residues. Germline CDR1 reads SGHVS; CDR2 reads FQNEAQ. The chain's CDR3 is CASNQDRGLKETQYF. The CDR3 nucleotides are TGTGCCAGCAATCAGGACAGGGGTCTCAAAGAGACCCAGTACTTC. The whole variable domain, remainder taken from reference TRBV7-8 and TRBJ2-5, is GAGVSQSPRYKVAKRGQDVALRCDPISGHVSLFWYQQALGQGPEFLTYFQNEAQLDKSGLPSDRFFAERPEGSVSTLKIQRTQQEDSAVYLCASNQDRGLKETQYFGPGTRLLVL.

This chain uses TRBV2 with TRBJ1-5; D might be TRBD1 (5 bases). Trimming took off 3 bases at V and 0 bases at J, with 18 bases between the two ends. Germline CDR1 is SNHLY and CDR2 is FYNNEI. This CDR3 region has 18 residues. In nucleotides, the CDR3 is TGTGCCAGCAGTGACGACAGTGACTGGAGCGATAGCAATCAGCCCCAGCATTTT. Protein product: CASSDDSDWSDSNQPQHF.

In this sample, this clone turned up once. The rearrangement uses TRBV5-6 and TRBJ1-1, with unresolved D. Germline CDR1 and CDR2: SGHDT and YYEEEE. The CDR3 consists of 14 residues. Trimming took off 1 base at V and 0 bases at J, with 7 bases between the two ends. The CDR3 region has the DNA TGTGCCAGCAGCTTGTGGCAACTGAACACTGAAGCTTTCTTT. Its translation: CASSLWQLNTEAFF.

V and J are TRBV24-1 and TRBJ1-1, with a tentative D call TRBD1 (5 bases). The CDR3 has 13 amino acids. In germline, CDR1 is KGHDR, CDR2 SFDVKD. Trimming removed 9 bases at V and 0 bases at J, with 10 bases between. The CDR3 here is CATQGAMNTEAFF. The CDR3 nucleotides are TGTGCCACCCAAGGGGCCATGAACACTGAAGCTTTCTTT.

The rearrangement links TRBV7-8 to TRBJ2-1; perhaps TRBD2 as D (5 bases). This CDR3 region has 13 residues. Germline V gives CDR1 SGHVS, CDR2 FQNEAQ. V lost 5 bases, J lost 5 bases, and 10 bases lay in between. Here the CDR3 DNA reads TGTGCCAGCAGCGGGGAGCCCGACAATGAGCAGTTCTTC. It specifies CASSGEPDNEQFF.

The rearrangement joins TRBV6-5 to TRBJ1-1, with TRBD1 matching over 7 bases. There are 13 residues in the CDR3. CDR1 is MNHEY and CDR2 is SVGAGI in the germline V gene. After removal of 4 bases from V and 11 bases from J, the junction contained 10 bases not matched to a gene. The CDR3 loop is CASSLSGTAKAFF. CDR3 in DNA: TGTGCCAGCAGTTTATCCGGGACAGCTAAGGCTTTCTTT.

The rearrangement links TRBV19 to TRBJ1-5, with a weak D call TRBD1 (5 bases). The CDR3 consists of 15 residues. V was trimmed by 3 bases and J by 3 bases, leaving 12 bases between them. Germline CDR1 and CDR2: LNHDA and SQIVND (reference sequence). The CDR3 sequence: CASSIGQGLNQPQHF. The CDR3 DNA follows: TGTGCCAGTAGTATTGGGCAGGGCCTCAATCAGCCCCAGCATTTT.

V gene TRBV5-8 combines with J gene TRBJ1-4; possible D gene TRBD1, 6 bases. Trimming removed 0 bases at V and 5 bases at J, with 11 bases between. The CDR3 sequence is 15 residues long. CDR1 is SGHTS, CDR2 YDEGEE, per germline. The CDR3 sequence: CASSLARTANEKLFF. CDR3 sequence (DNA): TGTGCCAGCAGCTTGGCCCGGACAGCAAATGAAAAACTGTTTTTT.